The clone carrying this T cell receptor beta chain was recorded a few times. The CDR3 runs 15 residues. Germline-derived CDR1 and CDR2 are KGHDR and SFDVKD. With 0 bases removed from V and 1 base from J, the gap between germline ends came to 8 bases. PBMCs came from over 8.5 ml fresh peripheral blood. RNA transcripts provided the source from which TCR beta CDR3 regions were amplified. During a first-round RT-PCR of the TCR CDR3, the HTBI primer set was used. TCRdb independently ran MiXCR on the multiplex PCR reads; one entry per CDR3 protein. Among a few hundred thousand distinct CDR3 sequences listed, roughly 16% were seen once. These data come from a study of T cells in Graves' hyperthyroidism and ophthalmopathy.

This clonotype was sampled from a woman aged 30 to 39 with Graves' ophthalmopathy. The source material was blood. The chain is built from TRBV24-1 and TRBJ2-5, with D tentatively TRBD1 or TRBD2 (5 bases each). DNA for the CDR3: TGTGCCACCAGTGATTTGCGAGGGGCCCAAGAGACCCAGTACTTC. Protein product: CATSDLRGAQETQYF.